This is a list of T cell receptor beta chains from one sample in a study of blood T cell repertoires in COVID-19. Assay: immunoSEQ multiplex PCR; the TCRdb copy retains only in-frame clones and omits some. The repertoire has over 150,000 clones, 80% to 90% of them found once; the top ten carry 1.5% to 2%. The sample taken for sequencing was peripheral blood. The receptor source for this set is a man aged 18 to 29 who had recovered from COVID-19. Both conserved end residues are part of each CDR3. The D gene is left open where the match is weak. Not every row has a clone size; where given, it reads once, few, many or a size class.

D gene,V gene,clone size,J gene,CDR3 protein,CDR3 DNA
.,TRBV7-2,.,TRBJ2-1,CASQVTAASYNEQFF,TGTGCCAGCCAGGTCACTGCTGCCTCCTACAATGAGCAGTTCTTC
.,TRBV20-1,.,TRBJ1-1,CSASDYLLTEAFF,TGCAGTGCTAGTGACTATTTGCTCACTGAAGCTTTCTTT
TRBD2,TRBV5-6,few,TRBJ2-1,CASSLANVAGPTYNEQFF,TGTGCCAGCAGCTTGGCCAATGTAGCGGGACCGACCTACAATGAGCAGTTCTTC
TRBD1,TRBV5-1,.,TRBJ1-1,CASSFTGATEAFF,TGCGCCAGCAGCTTTACAGGGGCCACTGAAGCTTTCTTT
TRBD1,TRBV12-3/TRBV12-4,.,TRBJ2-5,CASRMDRLETQYF,TGTGCCAGCAGGATGGACAGGCTGGAGACCCAGTACTTC
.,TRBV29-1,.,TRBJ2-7,CSVERAYEQYF,TGCAGCGTTGAGCGCGCCTACGAGCAGTACTTC
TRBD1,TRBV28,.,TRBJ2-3,CASYSGTGFGDTQYF,TGTGCCAGCTACTCGGGGACAGGGTTTGGAGATACGCAGTATTTT
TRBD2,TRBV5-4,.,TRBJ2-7,CASSSKTSGSSYEQYF,TGTGCCAGCAGCTCGAAGACTAGCGGGAGCTCCTACGAGCAGTACTTC
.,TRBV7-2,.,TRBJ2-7,CASSLNPSEAYEQYF,TGTGCCAGCAGCTTAAATCCGTCAGAAGCCTACGAGCAGTACTTC
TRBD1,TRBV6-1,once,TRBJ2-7,CASSPAGTGGYEQYF,TGTGCCAGCAGTCCCGCCGGGACAGGTGGCTACGAGCAGTACTTC
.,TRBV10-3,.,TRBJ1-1,CAISVAGTLNTEAFF,TGTGCCATCAGTGTGGCAGGGACTTTGAACACTGAAGCTTTCTTT
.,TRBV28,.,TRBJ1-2,CASSFRRTVVGYTF,TGTGCCAGCAGTTTCCGAAGGACAGTGGTCGGCTACACCTTC
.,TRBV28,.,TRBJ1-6,CASKEQGSSYNSPLHF,TGTGCCAGCAAAGAACAGGGCAGCTCCTATAATTCACCCCTCCACTTT
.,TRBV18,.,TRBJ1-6,CASSPQEAAGSPLHF,TGTGCCAGCTCACCCCAGGAGGCGGCGGGTTCACCCCTCCACTTT
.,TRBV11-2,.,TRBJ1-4,CASSLVRQVGEKLFF,TGTGCCAGCAGCTTAGTCCGACAGGTTGGTGAAAAACTGTTTTTT
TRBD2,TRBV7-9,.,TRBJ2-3,CASRSPGTTNTDTQYF,TGTGCCAGCAGATCTCCCGGGACTACAAACACAGATACGCAGTATTTT
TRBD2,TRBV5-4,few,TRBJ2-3,CASSLAGTSGGNTQYF,TGTGCCAGCAGCTTGGCGGGGACTAGCGGAGGGAATACGCAGTATTTT
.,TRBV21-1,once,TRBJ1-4,CASSPRGLWEKLFF,TGTGCCAGCAGCCCTCGGGGGTTATGGGAAAAACTGTTTTTT
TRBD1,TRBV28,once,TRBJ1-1,CASSYRQGLMNTEAFF,TGTGCCAGCAGTTACAGACAGGGCCTCATGAACACTGAAGCTTTCTTT
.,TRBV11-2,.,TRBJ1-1,CASSLAGGTEAFF,TGTGCCAGCAGCCTAGCGGGGGGGACTGAAGCTTTCTTT
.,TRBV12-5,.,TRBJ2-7,CASGSSPVVGAGYEQYF,TGTGCTAGTGGCTCAAGCCCGGTGGTGGGGGCAGGGTACGAGCAGTACTTC
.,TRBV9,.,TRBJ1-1,CASSVYPTENTEAFF,TGTGCCAGCAGCGTTTACCCGACAGAAAACACTGAAGCTTTCTTT
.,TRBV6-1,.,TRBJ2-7,CASSESRGLREQYF,TGTGCCAGCAGTGAAAGTCGGGGGTTGAGGGAGCAGTACTTC
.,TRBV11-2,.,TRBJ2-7,CASSLTRFSYEQYF,TGTGCCAGCAGCTTAACTCGGTTCTCCTACGAGCAGTACTTC
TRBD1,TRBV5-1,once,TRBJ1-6,CATRTGSYNSPLHF,TGCGCCACTAGGACAGGGTCCTATAATTCACCCCTCCACTTT
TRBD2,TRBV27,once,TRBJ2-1,CASSSPAGGRNEQFF,TGTGCCAGCAGTTCCCCAGCGGGAGGGCGTAATGAGCAGTTCTTC
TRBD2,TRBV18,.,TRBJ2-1,CASSPGLAGPNEQFF,TGTGCCAGCTCACCTGGCCTAGCGGGGCCGAATGAGCAGTTCTTC
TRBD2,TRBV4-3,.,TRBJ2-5,CASSPGTSGTQYF,TGCGCCAGCAGCCCCGGGACTAGCGGGACCCAGTACTTC
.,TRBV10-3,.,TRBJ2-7,CATTASSYEQYF,TGTGCCACGACAGCCTCTTCCTACGAGCAGTACTTC
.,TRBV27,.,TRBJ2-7,CASSKTYTYEQYF,TGTGCCAGCAGTAAGACTTATACCTACGAGCAGTACTTC
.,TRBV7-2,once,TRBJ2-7,CASSTGQSSYEQYF,TGTGCCAGCAGCACCGGACAGAGCTCCTACGAGCAGTACTTC
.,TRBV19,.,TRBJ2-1,CASSIEEAGEQFF,TGTGCCAGTAGTATAGAAGAGGCAGGGGAGCAGTTCTTC
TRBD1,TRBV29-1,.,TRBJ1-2,CSTDRDDGYTF,TGCAGCACGGACAGGGACGATGGCTACACCTTC
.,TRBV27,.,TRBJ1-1,CASSLVGEGRAEAFF,TGTGCCAGCAGTTTAGTAGGGGAAGGTAGGGCTGAAGCTTTCTTT
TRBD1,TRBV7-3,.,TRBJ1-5,CASSQTGVNQPQHF,TGTGCCAGCAGTCAGACAGGGGTCAATCAGCCCCAGCATTTT
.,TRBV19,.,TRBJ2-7,CASSSSGVPYEQYF,TGTGCCAGTAGTTCCTCAGGGGTTCCCTACGAGCAGTACTTC
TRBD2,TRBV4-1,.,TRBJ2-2,CASLAGANTGELFF,TGCGCCAGCTTAGCGGGAGCGAACACCGGGGAGCTGTTTTTT
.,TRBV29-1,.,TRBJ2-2,CSARQASGELFF,TGCAGCGCCCGACAGGCGAGCGGGGAGCTGTTTTTT
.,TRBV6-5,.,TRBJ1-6,CATSGGPYNSPLHF,TGTGCCACCTCAGGAGGTCCTTATAATTCACCCCTCCACTTT
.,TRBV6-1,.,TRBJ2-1,CASSESSRYNEQFF,TGTGCCAGCAGTGAATCTAGCCGGTACAATGAGCAGTTCTTC